A single sample gave rise to the 32 T cell receptor beta chains below, sequenced in a study of memory CD4+ T cells and cytomegalovirus serostatus. Libraries were prepared by immunoSEQ multiplex PCR; TCRdb keeps only in-frame clonotypes and omits some of them. The sample lists about 59,000 clones; about three quarters were seen once. The sort gate was single viable CD3+CD4+CD8-CD45RO+ cells for memory CD4+ T cells. The sequenced sample was memory CD4+ T cells from blood. These receptors all come from an adult in good health and CMV-seronegative.

V usage is TRBV18 and J usage is TRBJ2-2; TRBD1 aligns across 8 bases. Unmatched junction bases numbered 5, after V lost 3 bases and J lost 5 bases. The CDR3 sequence is 15 residues long. Germline V gives CDR1 KGHSH, CDR2 LQKENI. CDR3 loop: CASSPDRAATGELFF. The CDR3 DNA reads TGTGCCAGCTCACCGGACAGGGCGGCGACCGGGGAGCTGTTTTTT.

This clone turned up a few times. The chain has TRBV7-9 and TRBJ1-1; D might be TRBD1 (6 bases). CDR3 length equals 15 residues. Germline CDR1 is SEHNR and CDR2 is FQNEAQ (reference sequence). Trimming stripped 0 bases from V and 3 bases from J, with 11 bases between. The CDR3 sequence is CASSLARSGDTEAFF. CDR3 bases: TGTGCCAGCAGCTTAGCGAGGTCAGGGGACACTGAAGCTTTCTTT.

Remarks on this clone: At the DNA level, this CDR3 is encoded by other sequences in the same sample as well. As DNA, the CDR3 is TGTGCCAGCAGTCTAGACAGGGGGCGTGAAAAACTGTTTTTT. Translation: CASSLDRGREKLFF. The V and J genes are TRBV28 and TRBJ1-4; 10 nucleotides line up with TRBD1. Germline-derived CDR1 and CDR2 are MDHEN and SYDVKM. Trimming removed 5 bases from V and 7 bases from J; junction bases left unmatched: 4. The CDR3 is made up of 14 amino acids.

V gene TRBV4-1 combines with J gene TRBJ1-2; TRBD1 is a possible D gene (6 bases). Germline values: CDR1 MGHRA, CDR2 YSYEKL. CDR3 size: 16 residues. V was clipped by 1 base and J by 2 bases, with 14 bases between them. CDR3 sequence: CASSQGRGGVNYGYTF. CDR3 sequence (DNA): TGCGCCAGCAGCCAAGGCAGGGGAGGGGTAAACTATGGCTACACCTTC.

This chain joins TRBV4-3 and TRBJ1-2, with D unclear. Trimming took off 4 bases at V and 1 base at J, with 19 bases between the two ends. Germline V gene data show CDR1 as LGHNA and CDR2 as YSLEER. This CDR3 is built from 17 residues. Here the CDR3 DNA reads TGCGCCAGCAGCCGGGTCGCCGCTTCTGGAGATAACTATGGCTACACCTTC. Translated: CASSRVAASGDNYGYTF.

The chain is built from TRBV5-8 and TRBJ2-2, with D possibly matching TRBD2 (5 bases). V was clipped by 1 base and J by 0 bases, with 10 bases between them. The germline V gene encodes CDR1 SGHTS and CDR2 YDEGEE. The CDR3 runs to 16 residues. Here the CDR3 reads CASSLRGSANTGELFF. In DNA form, the CDR3 reads TGTGCCAGCAGCTTGCGAGGGAGTGCGAACACCGGGGAGCTGTTTTTT.

The chain is built from TRBV14 and TRBJ2-5; D unclear. Germline CDR1 SGHDN, CDR2 FVKESK. V was pared by 1 base and J by 4 bases, with 7 bases between. The CDR3 length is 13 residues. CDR3: CASSQGVPETQYF. The CDR3 DNA is TGTGCCAGCAGCCAAGGAGTTCCAGAGACCCAGTACTTC. Full variable domain (missing parts from reference TRBV14 and TRBJ2-5): EAGVTQFPSHSVIEKGQTVTLRCDPISGHDNLYWYRRVMGKEIKFLLHFVKESKQDESGMPNNRFLAERTGGTYSTLKVQPAELEDSGVYFCASSQGVPETQYFGPGTRLLVL.

The gene calls are TRBV6-5 and TRBJ1-2, with unresolved D. The CDR3 spans 13 residues. Trimming left V 5 bases short and J 5 bases short, with 12 bases between. Germline V lookup: CDR1 MNHEY, CDR2 SVGAGI. CDR3 coding DNA: TGTGCCAGCAGTGAAGGTGGATTTTATGGCTACACCTTC. It codes for CASSEGGFYGYTF.

This rearrangement joins TRBV4-1 to TRBJ1-4; D is ambiguous. V gave up 0 bases and J gave up 7 bases, with 12 bases separating them. The CDR3 spans 15 residues. The germline CDR1 and CDR2 sequences are MGHRA and YSYEKL. In nucleotides, the CDR3 is TGCGCCAGCAGCCAAGACCCAGGTAGAGGTGAAAAACTGTTTTTT. Amino acids: CASSQDPGRGEKLFF.

A few counts support this clone. The chain combines TRBV6-5 with TRBJ2-1; TRBD1 matches at 8 bases. Germline CDR1 MNHEY, CDR2 SVGAGI. The CDR3 runs 16 residues. Germline trimming cut 2 bases from V and 1 base from J; bases unmatched to any gene: 4. In DNA, the CDR3 is TGTGCCAGCAGTTACGGGACAGGATATTCCTACAATGAGCAGTTCTTC. Its protein product is CASSYGTGYSYNEQFF.

The chain recombines TRBV27 with TRBJ2-7; TRBD1 agrees at 7 bases. The CDR3 sequence is 15 residues long. Trimming at V came to 6 bases and at J to 0 bases, leaving 8 bases not matched to a gene. The V gene's germline CDR1 is MNHEY and CDR2 SMNVEV (reference sequence). DNA of the CDR3: TGTGCCAGCAGCCGATTACCAGGGGGCTCCTACGAGCAGTACTTC. It encodes CASSRLPGGSYEQYF.

The rearrangement uses TRBV6-6 and TRBJ2-2; D is uncertain. Germline CDR1 reads MNHNY; CDR2 reads SVGAGI (reference sequence). The germline V and J ends were trimmed by 5 bases and 4 bases, with 5 bases remaining between them. CDR3 length equals 12 residues. The CDR3 protein is CASSLSTGELFF. The CDR3 DNA reads TGTGCCAGCAGTCTATCCACCGGGGAGCTGTTTTTT.

The CDR3 reads CASSNLQGNTEAFF. Written as DNA, the CDR3 is TGTGCCAGCAGTAACCTCCAGGGGAACACTGAAGCTTTCTTT. J is TRBJ1-1 and V is TRBV2; possible D gene TRBD1, 5 bases. V gave up 5 bases and J gave up 1 base, with 11 bases separating them. This CDR3 is 14 amino acids long. Germline CDR1 is SNHLY and CDR2 is FYNNEI.

The CDR3 loop is CASSPMGGASYEQYF. As DNA, the CDR3 is TGTGCCAGCAGCCCAATGGGGGGGGCCTCCTACGAGCAGTACTTC. This chain connects TRBV7-9 to TRBJ2-7, with a possible D match to TRBD2 (7 bases). Looked up from germline, CDR1 is SEHNR and CDR2 is FQNEAQ (reference sequence). The length of the CDR3 is 15 residues. V dropped 5 bases and J dropped 0 bases, with 14 bases sitting between them.

This clone was observed a handful of times. The chain couples TRBV6-5 to TRBJ2-7; D not resolved. V dropped 4 bases and J dropped 7 bases, with 14 bases sitting between them. The CDR3 extends over 13 amino acids. Germline V lookup: CDR1 MNHEY, CDR2 SVGAGI. The chain's CDR3 is CASSSLTPGEQYF. As DNA, the CDR3 is TGTGCCAGCAGTTCTTTAACCCCCGGTGAGCAGTACTTC.

With regard to this clone: The same CDR3 arises from other DNA sequences in this sample as well. CDR3 amino acids: CASSRGQGGYEQYF. The CDR3 DNA reads TGCGCCAGCAGTCGTGGACAGGGGGGGTACGAGCAGTACTTC. V is TRBV5-1 and J is TRBJ2-7; 10 bases align to TRBD1. Germline CDR1 reads SGHRS; CDR2 reads YFSETQ. The CDR3 covers 14 residues. The trim removed 5 bases at V and 4 bases at J, leaving 6 bases unmatched.

This clone has more than one count but fewer than ten. The V call is TRBV30, the J call TRBJ1-1; D not certain. The germline V and J ends were trimmed by 0 bases and 7 bases, with 9 bases remaining between them. This CDR3 comprises 12 residues. The germline V gene encodes CDR1 GTSNPN and CDR2 SVGIG (reference sequence). The CDR3 spells CAWSVRDGEAFF. The CDR3 DNA is TGTGCCTGGAGTGTCCGAGACGGTGAAGCTTTCTTT.

The V gene is TRBV6-6, the J gene TRBJ1-1; D perhaps matches TRBD1 (6 bases). Trimming pared 4 bases from V and 8 bases from J, leaving 14 bases between. This CDR3 is built from 13 residues. The germline V gene has CDR1 MNHNY and CDR2 SVGAGI (reference sequence). For the CDR3, the DNA is TGTGCCAGCAGTTTGACAGGCGTCCCCGAAGCTTTCTTT. Amino acid sequence: CASSLTGVPEAFF.

The chain links TRBV7-9 to TRBJ1-3; 9 bases line up with TRBD1. Per the germline V gene, CDR1 is SEHNR and CDR2 is FQNEAQ (reference sequence). This CDR3 spans 15 amino acids. V trimming: 5 bases; J trimming: 4 bases; junction bases outside the gene matches: 6. DNA for the CDR3: TGTGCCAGCAGCCGGGACAGGGAAACCGGAAACACCATATATTTT. It translates to CASSRDRETGNTIYF.

As regards this clone: The junction departs from the called germline gene at one end, perhaps through a read error. J is TRBJ1-1 and V is TRBV6-1, with D unclear. This CDR3 is built from 12 residues. Germline assignment: CDR1 MNHNS and CDR2 SASEGT. The CDR3 DNA follows: TGTGCCAGCAGTGAATGGAACAATGAAGCTTTCTTT. Translating it yields CASSEWNNEAFF.

The J gene is TRBJ1-2, the V gene TRBV5-1; no clear D gene. The germline gives CDR1 SGHRS, CDR2 YFSETQ. This CDR3 is built from 13 residues. The ends were cut back, 4 bases at V and 3 bases at J, with 10 bases in the middle. CDR3 loop: CASSDSTDYGYTF. The CDR3 nucleotides read TGCGCCAGCAGCGATTCGACGGACTATGGCTACACCTTC.

The table lists this clone with a count of one. The DNA of the CDR3 is TGTGCCAGCAGTTTAGGCCTAGTGGGAGGGCATGAAAAACTGTTTTTT. Protein: CASSLGLVGGHEKLFF. The chain uses TRBV28 and TRBJ1-4; D unresolved. Germline CDR1 reads MDHEN; CDR2 reads SYDVKM. V lost 2 bases and J 6 bases, leaving 16 bases between the germline ends. The CDR3 runs 16 residues.

This sequence joins TRBV6-1 and TRBJ2-2; 10 bases map to TRBD1. Trimming removed 4 bases from V and 7 bases from J; junction bases left unmatched: 6. Per the germline V gene, CDR1 is MNHNS and CDR2 is SASEGT. This CDR3 contains 15 residues. For the CDR3, the DNA is TGTGCCAGCAGTGTTTCTGGACAGGGGGTCGGGGAGCTGTTTTTT. Its protein is CASSVSGQGVGELFF.

The gene calls are TRBV6-6 and TRBJ2-7, with a possible D match to TRBD1 (6 bases). The CDR3 is made up of 15 amino acids. Germline CDR1 is MNHNY and CDR2 is SVGAGI (reference sequence). Deletions cut 5 bases from V and 2 bases from J, with 16 bases between. CDR3 bases: TGTGCCAGCAGTGACACAGGGTCCGTACCCTACGAGCAGTACTTC. It specifies CASSDTGSVPYEQYF.

The V gene is TRBV6-1, the J gene TRBJ2-7; 7 positions match TRBD1. V lost 10 bases and J lost 1; bases outside the gene matches: 13. In germline, CDR1 is MNHNS, CDR2 SASEGT. The CDR3 spans 15 residues. As DNA, the CDR3 is TGTGCCACCAGACAGGGCCGACTTGGGTCCTACGAGCAGTACTTC. It codes for CATRQGRLGSYEQYF.

The chain couples TRBV18 to TRBJ1-4; perhaps TRBD1 as D (5 bases). CDR3 length equals 16 residues. Germline CDR1 reads KGHSH; CDR2 reads LQKENI. V was shortened by 4 bases and J by 8 bases, with 20 bases between the two germline ends. The CDR3 coding sequence is TGTGCCAGCTCACAAAAGGATGTGGGGCCAAAAGAAAAACTGTTTTTT. It encodes CASSQKDVGPKEKLFF.

In nucleotides, the CDR3 is TGTGCCAGCAGCTTAAGTGGGGTCCACGAGCAGTACTTC. It is translated as CASSLSGVHEQYF. V and J are TRBV7-8 and TRBJ2-7; D is unresolved. This CDR3 is built from 13 residues. Germline CDR1 SGHVS, CDR2 FQNEAQ. Between the trimmed V and J ends, which lost 2 bases and 5 bases, there was a span of 10 bases.

This clone was detected only a few times. CDR3 in amino acids: CASSLAETGGTGELFF. The CDR3 coding sequence is TGTGCCAGCAGCTTGGCGGAGACAGGGGGCACCGGGGAGCTGTTTTTT. This rearrangement joins TRBV5-4 to TRBJ2-2; TRBD1 agrees at 9 bases. Germline V gene lookup returns CDR1 SGHNT and CDR2 YYREEE (reference sequence). The ends lost 0 bases at V and 4 bases at J; junction bases unmatched: 4. The CDR3 consists of 16 residues.

This chain uses TRBV28 with TRBJ1-5; D gene uncertain. Trimming stripped 1 base from V and 2 bases from J, with 15 bases between. The CDR3 spans 17 residues. Per germline, CDR1 MDHEN and CDR2 SYDVKM. The CDR3 DNA follows: TGTGCCAGCAGTTTATTTAAGCAGTTAACTGGCAATCAGCCCCAGCATTTT. As protein: CASSLFKQLTGNQPQHF. The complete variable domain, with remaining parts taken from reference TRBV28 and TRBJ1-5, reads DVKVTQSSRYLVKRTGEKVFLECVQDMDHENMFWYRQDPGLGLRLIYFSYDVKMKEKGDIPEGYSVSREKKERFSLILESASTNQTSMYLCASSLFKQLTGNQPQHFGDGTRLSIL.

This chain joins TRBV6-1 and TRBJ2-3; 14 bases are a match to TRBD2. V lost 6 bases, J lost 4 bases, and 0 bases stayed unmatched. This CDR3 is 14 amino acids long. Germline loops: CDR1 MNHNS, CDR2 SASEGT. CDR3 coding DNA: TGTGCCAGCAGGGGACTAGCGGGGGCAGATACGCAGTATTTT. It is translated as CASRGLAGADTQYF.

J is TRBJ1-4 and V is TRBV6-5; 11 bases match TRBD1. The germline gives CDR1 MNHEY, CDR2 SVGAGI. V shed 4 bases, J shed 8 bases, and the junction held 6 bases outside the gene matches. CDR3 length equals 15 residues. Written as DNA, the CDR3 is TGTGCCAGCAGTTCCATCCGGGACAGGGGGGAAAAACTGTTTTTT. This codes for CASSSIRDRGEKLFF.

CDR3 residues: CASSPRTIYEQYF. Here the CDR3 DNA reads TGCGCCAGCAGCCCTAGGACAATCTACGAGCAGTACTTC. The J gene is TRBJ2-7, the V gene TRBV5-1; perhaps TRBD1 as D (5 bases). Germline V gene lookup returns CDR1 SGHRS and CDR2 YFSETQ. Trimming stripped 4 bases from V and 3 bases from J, with 11 bases between. CDR3 size: 13 residues.